This T cell receptor (beta chain) was recorded in a study of T cell responses to AZD1222 COVID-19 vaccine. Researchers grouped second doses given at about 4 or about 12 weeks into one pool. Trimming removed 8 bases from V and 2 bases from J, with 11 bases in between. The CDR3 spans 13 residues. Germline lookup yields CDR1 MNHEY and CDR2 SVGAGI. TCRdb's table, derived via immunoSEQ multiplex PCR, lists solely in-frame clones and lacks some. Of tens of thousands of clones listed, approximately 89% are singletons. As for this clone: As yet, its antigen is unknown.

Study outcomes and limitations: Donors, mostly white British, included more females; clonal diversity was possibly underestimated. Variant regions that are unmutated are reportedly the target of nearly half of spike-specific TCRs.

The gene calls are TRBV6-5 and TRBJ2-3, with D maybe TRBD2 (5 bases). The receptor was derived from an adult who received the AZD1222 COVID-19 vaccine. Here the sequenced sample was peripheral blood, taken 28 days after the second AZD1222 dose. The CDR3 spells CASSDGVTDTQYF. CDR3 nucleotides: TGTGCCAGCTCCGACGGGGTCACAGATACGCAGTATTTT.